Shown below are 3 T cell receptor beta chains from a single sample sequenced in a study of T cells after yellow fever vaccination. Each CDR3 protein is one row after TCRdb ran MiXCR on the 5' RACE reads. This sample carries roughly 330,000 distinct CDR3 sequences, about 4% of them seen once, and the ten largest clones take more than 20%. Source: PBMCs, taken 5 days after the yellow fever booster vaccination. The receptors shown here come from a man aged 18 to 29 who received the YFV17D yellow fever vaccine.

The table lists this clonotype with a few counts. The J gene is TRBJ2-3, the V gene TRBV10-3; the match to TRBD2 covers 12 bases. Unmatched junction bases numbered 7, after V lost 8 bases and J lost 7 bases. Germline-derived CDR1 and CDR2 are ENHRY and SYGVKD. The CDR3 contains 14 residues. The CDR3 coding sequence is TGTGCCATCCGCCCGACTAGCGGGGGTTATACGCAGTATTTT. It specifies CAIRPTSGGYTQYF.

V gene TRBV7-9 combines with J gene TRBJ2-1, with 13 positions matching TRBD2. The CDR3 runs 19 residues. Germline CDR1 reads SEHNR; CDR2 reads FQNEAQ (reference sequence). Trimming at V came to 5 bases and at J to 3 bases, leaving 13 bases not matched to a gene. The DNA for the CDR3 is TGTGCCAGCAGCGAAAAGACTAGCGGGGGGTCCCGAATCTACAATGAGCAGTTCTTC. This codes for CASSEKTSGGSRIYNEQFF. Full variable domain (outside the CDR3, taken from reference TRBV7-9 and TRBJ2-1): DTGVSQNPRHKITKRGQNVTFRCDPISEHNRLYWYRQTLGQGPEFLTYFQNEAQLEKSRLLSDRFSAERPKGSFSTLEIQRTEQGDSAMYLCASSEKTSGGSRIYNEQFFGPGTRLTVL.

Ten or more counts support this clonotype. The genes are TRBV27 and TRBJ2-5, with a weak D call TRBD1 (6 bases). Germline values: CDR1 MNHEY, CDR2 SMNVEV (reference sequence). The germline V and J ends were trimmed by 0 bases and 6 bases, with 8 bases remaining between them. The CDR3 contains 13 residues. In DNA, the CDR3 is TGTGCCAGCAGTTTATCGGGGGCTAAGACCCAGTACTTC. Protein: CASSLSGAKTQYF.